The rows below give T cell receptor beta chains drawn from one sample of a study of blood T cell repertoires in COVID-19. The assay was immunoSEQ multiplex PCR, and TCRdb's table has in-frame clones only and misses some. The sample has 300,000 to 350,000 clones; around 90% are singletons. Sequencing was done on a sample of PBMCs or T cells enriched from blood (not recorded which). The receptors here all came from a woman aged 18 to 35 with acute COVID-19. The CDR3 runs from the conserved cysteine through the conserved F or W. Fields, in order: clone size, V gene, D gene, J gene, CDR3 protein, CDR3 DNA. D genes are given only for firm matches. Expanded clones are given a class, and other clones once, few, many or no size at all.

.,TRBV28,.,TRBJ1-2,CASSLNRGVGQDYGYTF,TGTGCCAGCAGTTTAAATCGCGGGGTTGGGCAGGACTATGGCTACACCTTC
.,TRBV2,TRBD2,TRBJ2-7,CASSGIAGEQYF,TGTGCCAGCAGTGGAATAGCGGGTGAGCAGTACTTC
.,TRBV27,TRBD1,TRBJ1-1,CASSLTRQGGTEAFF,TGTGCCAGCAGTTTAACCCGACAGGGCGGCACTGAAGCTTTCTTT
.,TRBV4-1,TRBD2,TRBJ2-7,CASSPTPASGAPYEQYF,TGCGCCAGCAGCCCGACACCTGCTAGCGGGGCCCCCTACGAGCAGTACTTC
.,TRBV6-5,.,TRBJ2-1,CASSYGFGSSYNEQFF,TGTGCCAGCAGTTACGGTTTTGGGAGCTCCTACAATGAGCAGTTCTTC
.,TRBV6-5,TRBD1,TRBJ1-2,CASSYRQGTGYGYTF,TGTGCCAGCAGTTACAGACAGGGGACTGGCTATGGCTACACCTTC
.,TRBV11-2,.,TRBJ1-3,CASSLGSPRATIYF,TGTGCCAGCAGCTTAGGGAGCCCCAGGGCCACCATATATTTT
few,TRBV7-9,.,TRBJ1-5,CASNSGLGQPQHF,TGTGCCAGCAACTCAGGGCTGGGCCAGCCCCAGCATTTT
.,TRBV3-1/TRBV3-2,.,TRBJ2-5,CASSPLGQAGETQYF,TGTGCCAGCAGCCCCTTAGGACAGGCGGGGGAGACCCAGTACTTC
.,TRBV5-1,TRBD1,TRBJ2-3,CASNQGAKDTQYF,TGCGCCAGCAACCAGGGGGCCAAAGATACGCAGTATTTT
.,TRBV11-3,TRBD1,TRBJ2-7,CASSSEWGRGRLEQYF,TGTGCCAGCAGCAGTGAATGGGGAAGGGGGCGCCTCGAGCAGTACTTC
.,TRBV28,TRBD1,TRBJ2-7,CASSSQKGTVGYEQYF,TGTGCCAGCAGTTCCCAAAAGGGGACAGTCGGCTACGAGCAGTACTTC
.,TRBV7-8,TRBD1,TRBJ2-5,CASSLVGARTGEGQETQYF,TGTGCCAGCAGCTTAGTAGGGGCGAGGACAGGGGAGGGACAAGAGACCCAGTACTTC
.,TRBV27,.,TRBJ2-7,CASSLGRRGEQYF,TGTGCCAGCAGTTTGGGACGGAGGGGTGAGCAGTACTTC